The 26 T cell receptor beta chains given below trace back to one sample, sequenced in a study of glioma-infiltrating T cells after dendritic cell vaccination. Data came from immunoSEQ multiplex PCR; TCRdb stores just in-frame clones and leaves some out. The table lists about 82,000 clones, 70% to 90% of them singletons. The source was blood, collected before dendritic cell vaccination. The receptors here all came from a human donor with glioblastoma.

This clone appeared a few times. The chain is built from TRBV19 and TRBJ2-7; 7 bases match TRBD2. The CDR3 contains 16 residues. Trimming cost V 5 bases and J 2 bases; bases outside gene matches: 12. CDR1 and CDR2 from the germline V gene are LNHDA and SQIVND (reference sequence). As DNA, the CDR3 is TGTGCCAGTAGTGGCGCGGGAGCTTCCCTTACCTACGAGCAGTACTTC. The encoded protein is CASSGAGASLTYEQYF.

Comment on this clone: Its ends do not fully match the called genes, so a read error is possible. At the DNA level, this CDR3 is encoded by other sequences in the same sample as well. The chain recombines TRBV30 with TRBJ1-6, with TRBD1 matching over 9 bases. This CDR3 comprises 14 residues. Germline CDR1 reads GTSNPN; CDR2 reads SVGIG (reference sequence). The CDR3 DNA follows: TGTGCCTGGAGTGTAACAGGGGGCAATTCCCCCCTCCACTTT. Protein: CAWSVTGGNSPLHF.

The chain carries TRBV6-5 and TRBJ1-2; 7 bases agree with TRBD1. CDR1 and CDR2 (germline): MNHEY, SVGAGI. With V trimmed by 8 bases and J by 4 bases, 10 bases remained unmatched. This CDR3 contains 14 residues. CDR3 in amino acids: CASVDQGVSYGYTF. CDR3 coding DNA: TGTGCCAGCGTGGATCAGGGGGTTTCCTATGGCTACACCTTC.

The chain carries TRBV2 and TRBJ2-7; weak D call: TRBD1 (6 bases). There are 16 residues in the CDR3. V was clipped by 6 bases and J by 7 bases, with 25 bases between them. CDR1 and CDR2 from the germline V gene are SNHLY and FYNNEI. Written as DNA, the CDR3 is TGTGCCAGCAGCCATGCTACAGGGCGAGCGTCGGAGGAGCAGTACTTC. It specifies CASSHATGRASEEQYF.

The chain joins TRBV2 to TRBJ2-5; 9 bases fit TRBD1. V trimming: 7 bases; J trimming: 5 bases; junction bases outside the gene matches: 5. Germline V CDR1 and CDR2: SNHLY, FYNNEI. The CDR3 extends over 13 amino acids. CDR3 amino acids: CASTGQGLETQYF. CDR3 in DNA: TGTGCCAGCACGGGACAGGGACTGGAGACCCAGTACTTC.

CDR3: CASSGWGTDEQFF. The CDR3 DNA reads TGTGCCAGCAGCGGATGGGGCACGGATGAGCAGTTCTTC. V gene TRBV6-6 combines with J gene TRBJ2-1; a weak D match, TRBD1 (5 bases). V lost 6 bases, J lost 8 bases, and 14 bases lay in between. Germline loops: CDR1 MNHNY, CDR2 SVGAGI (reference sequence). CDR3 length: 13 residues.

This clone appeared a single time. This chain links TRBV5-1 with TRBJ2-7, with 9 bases lining up with TRBD1. The CDR3 has 14 residues. V lost 3 bases, J lost 7 bases, and 8 bases stayed unmatched. Germline V lookup: CDR1 SGHRS, CDR2 YFSETQ. The CDR3 loop is CASSSGQGHEEQYF. For the CDR3, the DNA is TGCGCCAGCAGCTCGGGACAGGGTCATGAAGAGCAGTACTTC.

CDR3 in DNA: TGTGCCAGCAGCTTAGTTACACAGAGCTCCTACGAGCAGTACTTC. Translating it yields CASSLVTQSSYEQYF. The V and J genes are TRBV11-2 and TRBJ2-7; D is uncertain. The CDR3 sequence is 15 residues long. V was cut by 1 base and J by 0 bases, with 10 bases left in between. The germline V gene has CDR1 SGHAT and CDR2 FQNNGV.

In this sample, this clone turned up a few times. The chain recombines TRBV7-2 with TRBJ2-3; 8 bases are shared with TRBD2. V shed 2 bases and J 5 bases; nucleotides not matched to a gene: 9. There are 16 residues in the CDR3. CDR1 and CDR2 from the germline V gene are SGHTA and FQGNSA. CDR3 DNA: TGTGCCAGCAGCTTAAATTCCGGGGGGGGGCAAGATACGCAGTATTTT. Translated, it gives CASSLNSGGGQDTQYF.

The chain couples TRBV5-4 to TRBJ2-7, with TRBD2 matching over 11 bases. CDR1 and CDR2 (germline): SGHNT, YYREEE (reference sequence). V lost 4 bases, J lost 3 bases, and 9 bases stayed unmatched. The CDR3 is 16 residues long. Written as DNA, the CDR3 is TGTGCCAGCAGCCCTACTAGCGGGAGAAGCAACTACGAGCAGTACTTC. It yields the protein CASSPTSGRSNYEQYF.

This chain connects TRBV5-1 to TRBJ2-5, with 9 bases matching TRBD1. The J call is uncertain, as TRBJ2-7 better fits the DNA end. Germline loops: CDR1 SGHRS, CDR2 YFSETQ. The CDR3 consists of 14 residues. The CDR3 reads CASSLPTGGNEQYF. CDR3 in DNA: TGCGCCAGCAGCCTACCGACAGGGGGTAACGAGCAGTACTTC.

The rearrangement joins TRBV5-4 to TRBJ1-2; D gene ambiguous. CDR3 length: 13 amino acids. Germline CDR1 reads SGHNT; CDR2 reads YYREEE (reference sequence). Trimming took 6 bases from V and 3 from J, leaving 12 bases between them. The CDR3 nucleotides are TGTGCCAGCAAGCGGTCTTGGGACTATGGCTACACCTTC. Amino acid sequence: CASKRSWDYGYTF.

This rearrangement joins TRBV7-3 to TRBJ2-1, with TRBD2 identical over 8 bases. The ends lost 2 bases at V and 2 bases at J; junction bases unmatched: 2. Germline V gives CDR1 SGHTA, CDR2 FQGTGA. The CDR3 runs 15 residues. CDR3 coding DNA: TGTGCCAGCAGCTTAGACGGGGGGGCCTACAATGAGCAGTTCTTC. Its translation is CASSLDGGAYNEQFF.

CDR3 loop: CASSRNRGLSTEAFF. CDR3 nucleotide sequence: TGTGCCAGCAGTCGGAACAGGGGGCTAAGCACTGAAGCTTTCTTT. This chain links TRBV6-5 with TRBJ1-1; TRBD1 matches at 9 bases. The ends lost 5 bases at V and 4 bases at J; junction bases unmatched: 8. The V gene's germline CDR1 is MNHEY and CDR2 SVGAGI. The CDR3 is 15 amino acids.

The rearrangement joins TRBV5-8 to TRBJ2-7; 7 bases are shared with TRBD1. Germline V gene sequence: CDR1 SGHTS, CDR2 YDEGEE. This CDR3 is 13 amino acids long. V dropped 4 bases and J dropped 2; count of bases not matched to a gene: 3. The CDR3 sequence: CASSQGGPYEQYF. CDR3 bases: TGTGCCAGCAGCCAAGGGGGCCCCTACGAGCAGTACTTC.

The chain couples TRBV5-1 to TRBJ2-1; unclear D gene. This CDR3 is 13 amino acids long. Trimming left V 0 bases short and J 9 bases short, with 10 bases between. Germline values: CDR1 SGHRS, CDR2 YFSETQ. CDR3 nucleotide sequence: TGCGCCAGCAGCTTGGACAGACAATCTGAGCAGTTCTTC. Its protein product is CASSLDRQSEQFF. Drawing the rest from reference TRBV5-1 and TRBJ2-1, the complete variable domain is KAGVTQTPRYLIKTRGQQVTLSCSPISGHRSVSWYQQTPGQGLQFLFEYFSETQRNKGNFPGRFSGRQFSNSRSEMNVSTLELGDSALYLCASSLDRQSEQFFGPGTRLTVL.

CDR3 in amino acids: CASSVDPGSTEAFF. In DNA form, the CDR3 reads TGCGCCAGCAGCGTAGACCCGGGATCCACTGAAGCTTTCTTT. This chain joins TRBV5-1 and TRBJ1-1; D gene unclear. CDR1 SGHRS and CDR2 YFSETQ come from the germline V gene. Trimming removed 4 bases at V and 4 bases at J, with 14 bases between. CDR3 length equals 14 residues.

The chain links TRBV2 to TRBJ1-5; no reliable D call. Trimming shortened V by 3 bases and J by 3 bases, and 12 bases separated the two germline ends. The CDR3 sequence is 15 residues long. Germline-derived CDR1 and CDR2 are SNHLY and FYNNEI. The CDR3 protein is CASSDLSGFNQPQHF. In nucleotides, the CDR3 is TGTGCCAGCAGTGATTTGAGCGGGTTCAATCAGCCCCAGCATTTT.

The chain recombines TRBV2 with TRBJ2-7; D may be TRBD1 (6 bases). The V end was cut by 5 bases, the J end by 4 bases, with 12 bases between. The CDR3 consists of 13 residues. CDR1 is SNHLY, CDR2 FYNNEI, per germline. The CDR3 DNA is TGTGCCAGCAGTCAGGGGTCTGTATACGAGCAGTACTTC. Encoded protein: CASSQGSVYEQYF.

As DNA, the CDR3 is TGTGCCACCCGAGCCGGGACAGGGGGCTTATACGAGCAGTACTTC. Its protein product is CATRAGTGGLYEQYF. The chain has TRBV15 and TRBJ2-7, with 12 positions matching TRBD1. The CDR3 has 15 residues. The V segment lost 8 bases and the J segment 4 bases; nucleotides outside the gene matches: 9. Germline loops: CDR1 LNHNV, CDR2 YYDKDF (reference sequence).

The V and J genes are TRBV9 and TRBJ1-4; D not resolved. The V end lost 0 bases, the J end lost 3 bases, and 6 bases lay between the germline ends. The length of the CDR3 is 14 residues. CDR1 and CDR2 from the germline V gene are SGDLS and YYNGEE. The CDR3 DNA follows: TGTGCCAGCAGCGTAGGGCCCTCTAATGAAAAACTGTTTTTT. Translated, it gives CASSVGPSNEKLFF. Drawing the rest from reference TRBV9 and TRBJ1-4, the complete variable domain is DSGVTQTPKHLITATGQRVTLRCSPRSGDLSVYWYQQSLDQGLQFLIQYYNGEERAKGNILERFSAQQFPDLHSELNLSSLELGDSALYFCASSVGPSNEKLFFGSGTQLSVL.

The CDR3, as DNA: TGCAGCGTGAGGGACAGGGGGCACTACGAGCAGTACTTC. Translating it yields CSVRDRGHYEQYF. The rearrangement links TRBV29-1 to TRBJ2-7, with 12 bases aligning to TRBD1. The V gene's germline CDR1 is SQVTM and CDR2 ANQGSEA. This CDR3 comprises 13 residues. The junction had 3 bases not matched to a gene; V was cut back by 6 bases and J by 3 bases.

This clone was picked up one time. The chain has TRBV5-1 and TRBJ2-3; D is possibly TRBD1 (6 bases). V was pared by 8 bases and J by 3 bases, with 16 bases between. CDR1 and CDR2 (germline): SGHRS, YFSETQ. The CDR3 runs 14 residues. The DNA for the CDR3 is TGCGCCAGTTCGACAGGCATTACGACAGATACGCAGTATTTT. Protein sequence: CASSTGITTDTQYF.

The chain links TRBV10-3 to TRBJ2-1; D perhaps matches TRBD2 (6 bases). The CDR3 runs 17 residues. Trimming pared 3 bases from V and 0 bases from J, leaving 15 bases between. Per the germline V gene, CDR1 is ENHRY and CDR2 is SYGVKD. The CDR3 spells CAISDPGLVRSYNEQFF. CDR3 bases: TGTGCCATCAGTGATCCGGGACTGGTCCGCTCCTACAATGAGCAGTTCTTC.

CDR3 coding DNA: TGCGCCAGCAGCTTGGACAGGGGAGGCACTGAAGCTTTCTTT. This sequence encodes CASSLDRGGTEAFF. The V and J genes are TRBV5-1 and TRBJ1-1, with 7 bases fitting TRBD1. There are 14 residues in the CDR3. Germline V CDR1 and CDR2: SGHRS, YFSETQ. V trimming: 0 bases; J trimming: 4 bases; junction bases outside the gene matches: 3.

V and J are TRBV5-8 and TRBJ2-1, with 7 bases that match TRBD2. The V gene end was trimmed by 7 bases and the J gene end by 5 bases; junction bases not matched to a gene: 15. Looked up from germline, CDR1 is SGHTS and CDR2 is YDEGEE. The CDR3 totals 16 residues. In nucleotides, the CDR3 is TGTGCCAGCCGCCATCCTGCGACTAGCTCTAACAATGAGCAGTTCTTC. It specifies CASRHPATSSNNEQFF.